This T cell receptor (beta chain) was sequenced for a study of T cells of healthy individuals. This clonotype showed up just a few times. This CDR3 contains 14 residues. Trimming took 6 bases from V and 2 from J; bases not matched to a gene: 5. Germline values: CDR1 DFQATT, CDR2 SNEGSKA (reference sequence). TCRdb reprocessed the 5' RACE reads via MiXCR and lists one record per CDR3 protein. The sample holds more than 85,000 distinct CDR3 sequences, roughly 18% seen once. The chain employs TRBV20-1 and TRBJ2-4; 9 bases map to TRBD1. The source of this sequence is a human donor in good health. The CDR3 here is CSAPGQGSKNIQYF. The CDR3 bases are TGCAGTGCGCCCGGACAGGGGTCCAAAAACATTCAGTACTTC.